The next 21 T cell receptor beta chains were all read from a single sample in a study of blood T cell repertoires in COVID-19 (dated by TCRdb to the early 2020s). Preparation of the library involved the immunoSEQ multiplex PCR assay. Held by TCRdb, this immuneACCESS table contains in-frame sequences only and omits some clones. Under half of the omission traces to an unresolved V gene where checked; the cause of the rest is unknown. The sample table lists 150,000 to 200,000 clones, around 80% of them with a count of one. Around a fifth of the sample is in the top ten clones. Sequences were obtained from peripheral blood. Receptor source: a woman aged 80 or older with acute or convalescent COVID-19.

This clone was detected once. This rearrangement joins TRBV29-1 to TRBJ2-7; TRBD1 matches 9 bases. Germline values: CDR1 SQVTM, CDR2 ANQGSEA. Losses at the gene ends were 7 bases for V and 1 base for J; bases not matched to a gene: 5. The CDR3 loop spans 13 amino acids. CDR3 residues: CSARQGGSYEQYF. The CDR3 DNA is TGCAGCGCACGACAGGGGGGGTCCTACGAGCAGTACTTC.

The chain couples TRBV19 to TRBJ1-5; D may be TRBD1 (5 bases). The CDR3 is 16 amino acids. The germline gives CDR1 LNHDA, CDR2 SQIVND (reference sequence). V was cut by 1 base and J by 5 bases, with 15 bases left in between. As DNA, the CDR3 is TGTGCCAGTAGTATAGGGGGGGGGAGCCCTCATCAGCCCCAGCATTTT. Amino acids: CASSIGGGSPHQPQHF.

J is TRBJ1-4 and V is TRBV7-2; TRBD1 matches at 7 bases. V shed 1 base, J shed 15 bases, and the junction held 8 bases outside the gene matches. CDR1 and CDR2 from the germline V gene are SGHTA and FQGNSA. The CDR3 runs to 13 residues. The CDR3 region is CASSLEGAGNVFF. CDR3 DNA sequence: TGTGCCAGCAGCTTAGAGGGGGCGGGTAATGTGTTTTTT.

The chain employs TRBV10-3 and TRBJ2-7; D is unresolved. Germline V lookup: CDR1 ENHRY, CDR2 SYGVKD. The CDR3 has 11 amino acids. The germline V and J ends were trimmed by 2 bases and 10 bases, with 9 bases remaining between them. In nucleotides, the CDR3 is TGTGCCATCAGTGAGAAGACAAATCAGTACTTC. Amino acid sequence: CAISEKTNQYF.

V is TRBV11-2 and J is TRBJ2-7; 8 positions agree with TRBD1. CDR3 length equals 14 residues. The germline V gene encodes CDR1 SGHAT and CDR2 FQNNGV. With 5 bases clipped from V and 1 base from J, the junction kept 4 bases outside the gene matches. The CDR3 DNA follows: TGTGCCAGCAGCAAGGACAGGGTATCCTACGAGCAGTACTTC. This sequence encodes CASSKDRVSYEQYF.

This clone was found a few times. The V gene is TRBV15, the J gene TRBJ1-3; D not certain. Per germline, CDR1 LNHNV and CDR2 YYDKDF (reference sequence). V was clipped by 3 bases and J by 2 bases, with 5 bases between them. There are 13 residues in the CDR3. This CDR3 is CATSSGAGNTIYF. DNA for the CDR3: TGTGCCACCAGCAGTGGAGCTGGAAACACCATATATTTT.

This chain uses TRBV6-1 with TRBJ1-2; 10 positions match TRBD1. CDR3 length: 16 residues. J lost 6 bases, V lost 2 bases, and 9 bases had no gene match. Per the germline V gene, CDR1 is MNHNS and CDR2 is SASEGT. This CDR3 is CASSELSGTGVNGYTF. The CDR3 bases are TGTGCCAGCAGTGAATTGAGCGGGACAGGGGTGAATGGCTACACCTTC.

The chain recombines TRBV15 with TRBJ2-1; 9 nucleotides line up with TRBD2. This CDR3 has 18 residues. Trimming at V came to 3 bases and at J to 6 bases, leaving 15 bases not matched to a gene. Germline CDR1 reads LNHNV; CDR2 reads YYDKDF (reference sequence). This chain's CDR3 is CATSSYSGGTKLGNEQFF. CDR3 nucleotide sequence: TGTGCCACCAGCAGTTACAGCGGGGGGACCAAACTTGGCAATGAGCAGTTCTTC.

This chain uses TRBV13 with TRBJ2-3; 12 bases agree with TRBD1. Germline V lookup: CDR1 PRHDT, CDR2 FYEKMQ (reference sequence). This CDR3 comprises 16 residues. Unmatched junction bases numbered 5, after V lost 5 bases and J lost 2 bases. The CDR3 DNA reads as TGTGCCAGCAGCAACCGGGACAGGGGGCACACAGATACGCAGTATTTT. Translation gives CASSNRDRGHTDTQYF.

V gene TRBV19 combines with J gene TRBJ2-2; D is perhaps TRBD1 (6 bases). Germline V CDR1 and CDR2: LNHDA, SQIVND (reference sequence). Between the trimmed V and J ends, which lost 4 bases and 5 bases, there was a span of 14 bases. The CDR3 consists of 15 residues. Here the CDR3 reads CASSRGGDGTGELFF. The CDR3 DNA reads TGTGCCAGTAGTAGAGGGGGTGACGGGACCGGGGAGCTGTTTTTT.

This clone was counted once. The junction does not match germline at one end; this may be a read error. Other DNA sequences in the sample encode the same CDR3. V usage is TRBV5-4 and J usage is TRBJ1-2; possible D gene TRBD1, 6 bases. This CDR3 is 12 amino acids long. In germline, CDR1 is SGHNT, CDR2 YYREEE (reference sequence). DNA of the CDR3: TGTGCCAGCAGTTTGGACAGCTATGGCTACACCTTC. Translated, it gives CASSLDSYGYTF.

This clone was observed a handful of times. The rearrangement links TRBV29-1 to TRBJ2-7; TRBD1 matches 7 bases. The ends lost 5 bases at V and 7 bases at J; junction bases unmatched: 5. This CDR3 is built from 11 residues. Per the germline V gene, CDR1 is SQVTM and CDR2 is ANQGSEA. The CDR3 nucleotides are TGCAGCGTTTCGACAGGGCGGGAGCAGTACTTC. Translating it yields CSVSTGREQYF.

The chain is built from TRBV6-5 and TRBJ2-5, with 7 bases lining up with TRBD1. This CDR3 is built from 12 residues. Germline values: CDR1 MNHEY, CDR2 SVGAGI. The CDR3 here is CASKTGRETQYF. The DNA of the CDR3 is TGTGCATCTAAGACAGGGCGGGAGACCCAGTACTTC.

This CDR3 reads CATSDQGRDYGYTF. The CDR3 coding sequence is TGTGCCACCAGTGATCAGGGGCGCGACTATGGCTACACCTTC. This sequence joins TRBV24-1 and TRBJ1-2; TRBD1 is a possible D gene (6 bases). The germline gives CDR1 KGHDR, CDR2 SFDVKD. CDR3 length equals 14 residues. With 3 bases removed from V and 3 bases from J, the gap between germline ends came to 10 bases.

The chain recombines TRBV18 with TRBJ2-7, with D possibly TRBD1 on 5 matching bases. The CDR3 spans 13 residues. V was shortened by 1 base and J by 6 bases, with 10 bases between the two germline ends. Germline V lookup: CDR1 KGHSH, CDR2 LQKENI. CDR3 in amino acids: CASSPLGVREQYF. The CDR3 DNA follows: TGTGCCAGCTCACCACTAGGGGTCCGCGAGCAGTACTTC.

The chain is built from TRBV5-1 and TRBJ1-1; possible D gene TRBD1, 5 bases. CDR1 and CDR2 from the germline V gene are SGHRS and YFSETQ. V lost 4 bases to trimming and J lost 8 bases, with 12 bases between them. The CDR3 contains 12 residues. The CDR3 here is CASSLETEEAFF. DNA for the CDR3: TGCGCCAGCAGCCTGGAGACAGAGGAAGCTTTCTTT. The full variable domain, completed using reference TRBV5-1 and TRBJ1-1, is KAGVTQTPRYLIKTRGQQVTLSCSPISGHRSVSWYQQTPGQGLQFLFEYFSETQRNKGNFPGRFSGRQFSNSRSEMNVSTLELGDSALYLCASSLETEEAFFGQGTRLTVV.

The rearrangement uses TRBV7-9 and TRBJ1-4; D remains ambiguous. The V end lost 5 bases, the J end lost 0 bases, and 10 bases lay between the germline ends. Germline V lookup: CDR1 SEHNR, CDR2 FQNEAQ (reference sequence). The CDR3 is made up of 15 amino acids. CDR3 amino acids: CASSPGSATNEKLFF. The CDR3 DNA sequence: TGTGCCAGCAGCCCAGGATCTGCAACTAATGAAAAACTGTTTTTT.

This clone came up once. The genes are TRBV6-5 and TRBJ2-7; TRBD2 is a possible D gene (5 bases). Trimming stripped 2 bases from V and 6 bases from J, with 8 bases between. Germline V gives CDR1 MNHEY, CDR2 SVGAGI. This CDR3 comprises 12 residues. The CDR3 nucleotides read TGTGCCAGCAGTTACGGCGGAGGCGAGCAGTACTTC. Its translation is CASSYGGGEQYF.

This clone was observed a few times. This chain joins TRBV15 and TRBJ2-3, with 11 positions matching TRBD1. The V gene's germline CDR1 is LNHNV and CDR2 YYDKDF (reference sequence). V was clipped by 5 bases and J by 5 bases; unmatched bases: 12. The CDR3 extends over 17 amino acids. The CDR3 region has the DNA TGTGCCACCAGCGCAAGCCTCCGGGACAGGGGGAGAGATACGCAGTATTTT. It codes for CATSASLRDRGRDTQYF.

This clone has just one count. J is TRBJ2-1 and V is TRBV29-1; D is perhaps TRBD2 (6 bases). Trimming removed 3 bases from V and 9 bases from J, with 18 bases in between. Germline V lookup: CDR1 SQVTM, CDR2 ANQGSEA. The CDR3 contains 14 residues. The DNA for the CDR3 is TGCAGCGTTGACGGCATCGGGAGTATAGCTGAGCAGTTCTTC. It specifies CSVDGIGSIAEQFF.

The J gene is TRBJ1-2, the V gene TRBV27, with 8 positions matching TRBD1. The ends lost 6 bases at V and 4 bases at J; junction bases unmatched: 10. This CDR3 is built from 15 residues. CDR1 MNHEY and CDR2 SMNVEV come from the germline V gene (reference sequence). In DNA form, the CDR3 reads TGTGCCAGCAGGCAGGGGGCGCTTACCCTCTATGGCTACACCTTC. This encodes CASRQGALTLYGYTF.